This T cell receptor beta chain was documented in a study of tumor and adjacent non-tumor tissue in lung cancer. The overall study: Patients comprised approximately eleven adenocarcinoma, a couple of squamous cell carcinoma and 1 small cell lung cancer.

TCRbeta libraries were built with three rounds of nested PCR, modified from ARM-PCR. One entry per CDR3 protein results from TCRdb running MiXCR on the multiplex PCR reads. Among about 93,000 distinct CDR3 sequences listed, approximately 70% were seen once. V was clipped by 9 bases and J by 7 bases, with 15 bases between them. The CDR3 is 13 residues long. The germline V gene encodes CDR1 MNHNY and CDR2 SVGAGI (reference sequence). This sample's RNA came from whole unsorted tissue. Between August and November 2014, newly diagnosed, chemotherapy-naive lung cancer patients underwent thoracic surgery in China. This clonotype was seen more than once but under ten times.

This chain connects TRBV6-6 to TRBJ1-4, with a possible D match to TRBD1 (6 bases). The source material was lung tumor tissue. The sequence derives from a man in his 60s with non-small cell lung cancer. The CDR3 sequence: CASNWGASEKLFF. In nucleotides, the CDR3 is TGTGCCAGTAACTGGGGGGCCAGTGAAAAACTGTTTTTT.